The rows below give T cell receptor beta chains drawn from one sample of a study of T cells in localized non-small cell lung cancer. TCRdb keeps only in-frame clones here, not all; method: immunoSEQ multiplex PCR. The sample shows nearly 15,000 clones, approximately 85% of them seen only once. The material sequenced was peripheral blood, taken before any cancer treatment. Source of these receptors: a female donor of 60 years or more with stage I squamous cell lung carcinoma. The CDR3 runs from the conserved cysteine through the conserved F or W. A D gene is named only where the DNA matches it firmly. Only some rows state a clone size, as once, few, many or a class for expanded clones.

j_call clone_size d_call v_call cdr3_aa cdr3_nt
TRBJ2-5 NA NA TRBV7-2 CASSLAEKETQYF TGTGCCAGCAGCTTGGCGGAGAAAGAGACCCAGTACTTC
TRBJ2-1 NA NA TRBV5-1 CASSLVGGNNEQFF TGCGCCAGCAGCTTGGTGGGGGGAAACAATGAGCAGTTCTTC
TRBJ1-1 NA TRBD1 TRBV5-6 CASSLGTGAGSTEAFF TGTGCCAGCAGCTTGGGGACAGGGGCGGGCTCGACTGAAGCTTTCTTT
TRBJ1-2 once NA TRBV5-6 CASSFRGQFYGYTF TGTGCCAGCAGCTTTCGAGGACAGTTCTATGGCTACACCTTC
TRBJ2-7 NA TRBD1 TRBV6-5 CASSYGGQGTEQYF TGTGCCAGCAGTTACGGGGGACAGGGGACCGAGCAGTACTTC
TRBJ2-7 few NA TRBV5-5 CASRSLSSTGKMYEQYF TGTGCCAGCAGATCTCTCTCCTCGACAGGCAAAATGTACGAGCAGTACTTC
TRBJ2-1 NA NA TRBV28 CASSLGAGGVAFF TGTGCCAGCAGTTTAGGAGCAGGCGGGGTAGCGTTCTTC
TRBJ2-7 NA NA TRBV6-5 CASTSEGGAYEQYF TGTGCCAGCACCTCCGAGGGGGGGGCCTACGAGCAGTACTTC
TRBJ1-1 NA NA TRBV18 CASSPPRGANTEAFF TGTGCCAGCTCACCCCCGAGGGGCGCGAACACTGAAGCTTTCTTT
TRBJ1-2 once TRBD1 TRBV28 CASSATGGPNGYTF TGTGCCAGCAGCGCGACAGGGGGGCCGAATGGCTACACCTTC
TRBJ2-7 NA NA TRBV6-5 CASSYYEGGYEQYF TGTGCCAGCAGTTACTACGAAGGGGGCTACGAGCAGTACTTC
TRBJ2-7 NA TRBD1 TRBV7-2 CASSSPDRAYEQYF TGTGCCAGCAGCTCACCCGACAGGGCCTACGAGCAGTACTTC
TRBJ1-1 NA NA TRBV9 CASSVQGGDTEAFF TGTGCCAGCAGCGTCCAGGGCGGCGACACTGAAGCTTTCTTT
TRBJ2-1 NA NA TRBV28 CASSLYNEQFF TGTGCCAGCAGTTTGTACAATGAGCAGTTCTTC
TRBJ1-1 NA TRBD1 TRBV15 CAITTRDSLNTEAFF TGTGCCATCACTACTAGGGACAGCTTGAACACTGAAGCTTTCTTT
TRBJ1-2 NA NA TRBV30 CAWSEQGWQGYTF TGTGCCTGGAGTGAGCAGGGGTGGCAGGGCTACACCTTC
TRBJ2-5 NA TRBD1 TRBV7-9 CASSPSSDRGEETQYF TGTGCCAGCAGCCCTAGTTCGGACAGGGGAGAAGAGACCCAGTACTTC
TRBJ2-1 NA NA TRBV9 CASSVEPFNEQFF TGTGCCAGCAGCGTAGAACCATTTAATGAGCAGTTCTTC
TRBJ1-1 NA NA TRBV18 CASSPGLSTEAFF TGTGCCAGCTCACCAGGGTTGAGCACTGAAGCTTTCTTT
TRBJ2-5 once NA TRBV4-2 CASSQDLEGQETQYF TGTGCCAGCAGCCAAGATCTTGAGGGGCAAGAGACCCAGTACTTC
TRBJ1-3 NA NA TRBV30 CAWSGMEVGSGNTIYF TGTGCCTGGAGCGGGATGGAGGTGGGCTCTGGAAACACCATATATTTT
TRBJ2-2 NA NA TRBV6-5 CASRIQVLGTGELFF TGTGCCAGCAGAATACAGGTCTTAGGGACCGGGGAGCTGTTTTTT
TRBJ1-2 NA NA TRBV11-2 CASSSHSNYGYTF TGTGCCAGCAGCTCTCACAGTAACTATGGCTACACCTTC
TRBJ1-1 NA NA TRBV19 CASRKGQSRRYTEAFF TGTGCCAGTAGAAAAGGCCAATCACGAAGATACACTGAAGCTTTCTTT
TRBJ1-2 NA NA TRBV28 CASTKQPHYGYTF TGTGCCAGCACCAAACAGCCCCACTATGGCTACACCTTC
TRBJ2-2 NA TRBD2 TRBV7-7 CASSSSGGTNTGELFF TGTGCCAGCAGTTCTAGCGGGGGGACGAACACCGGGGAGCTGTTTTTT
TRBJ2-3 NA NA TRBV7-2 CASSKGTSTDTQYF TGTGCCAGCAGCAAAGGGACTAGCACAGATACGCAGTATTTT
TRBJ2-3 once TRBD1 TRBV10-3 CAISPGTGVLDTQYF TGTGCCATCAGCCCCGGGACAGGGGTCCTAGATACGCAGTATTTT
TRBJ1-4 NA TRBD1 TRBV2 CASSAGTGSRDEKLFF TGTGCCAGCAGTGCCGGGACAGGGTCTCGTGATGAAAAACTGTTTTTT
TRBJ2-7 NA NA TRBV10-3 CAIREAGESPYEQYF TGTGCCATCAGGGAGGCCGGGGAAAGCCCCTACGAGCAGTACTTC
TRBJ2-7 NA NA TRBV28 CASSLTEYEQYF TGTGCCAGCAGCCTTACAGAGTACGAGCAGTACTTC
TRBJ1-2 NA NA TRBV14 CASSPFGGANYGYTF TGTGCCAGCAGCCCTTTTGGGGGGGCTAACTATGGCTACACCTTC
TRBJ1-6 NA NA TRBV20-1 CSASRATALHF TGCAGTGCTAGTAGGGCGACGGCCCTCCACTTT
TRBJ1-2 NA NA TRBV6-5 CASSYGGDYGYTF TGTGCCAGCAGTTATGGGGGGGACTATGGCTACACCTTC
TRBJ2-6 NA NA TRBV9 CASSVEASGANVLTF TGTGCCAGCAGCGTAGAGGCCTCTGGGGCCAACGTCCTGACTTTC
TRBJ2-5 once TRBD2 TRBV28 CASSLGGTTGGTQYF TGTGCCAGCAGTTTGGGGGGGACGACCGGCGGGACCCAGTACTTC
TRBJ2-7 NA TRBD1 TRBV5-1 CASSLNAGGGYEQYF TGCGCCAGCAGCTTGAACGCAGGGGGTGGCTACGAGCAGTACTTC
TRBJ2-1 few TRBD2 TRBV6-5 CASIEPGGGTNEQFF TGTGCCAGCATCGAACCGGGCGGGGGTACGAATGAGCAGTTCTTC
TRBJ1-4 few NA TRBV6-5 CASSYLSDLF TGTGCCAGCAGTTACCTGAGTGACCTTTTT
TRBJ1-1 NA NA TRBV10-1 CASSESNGDEAFF TGCGCCAGCAGTGAGTCGAACGGGGATGAAGCTTTCTTT
TRBJ2-7 NA TRBD2 TRBV27 CASSLSPGTSTRGEQYF TGTGCCAGCAGTTTATCCCCCGGGACTAGCACCCGGGGCGAGCAGTACTTC
TRBJ1-4 NA NA TRBV18 CASSPSLTATNEKLFF TGCGCCAGCTCACCATCTTTGACAGCAACTAATGAAAAACTGTTTTTT
TRBJ2-7 NA TRBD2 TRBV6-1 CASSEVLAGDGEQYF TGTGCCAGCAGTGAGGTACTAGCGGGAGACGGCGAGCAGTACTTC
TRBJ1-5 NA NA TRBV5-1 CASSLGAGVGGNQPQHF TGCGCCAGCAGCTTGGGTGCAGGGGTGGGGGGCAATCAGCCCCAGCATTTT
TRBJ2-5 NA NA TRBV19 CATWDRETQYF TGTGCCACATGGGACCGGGAGACCCAGTACTTC
TRBJ2-7 NA TRBD1 TRBV14 CASSQGANAPYEQYF TGTGCCAGCAGTCAGGGGGCCAACGCTCCCTACGAGCAGTACTTC
TRBJ2-7 NA TRBD2 TRBV19 CASSPTSGGPSGEQYF TGTGCCAGTAGTCCGACTAGCGGGGGTCCTTCGGGGGAGCAGTACTTC
TRBJ1-2 NA TRBD1 TRBV28 CASIPLLGQGNQRYGYTF TGTGCCAGCATCCCGCTTTTGGGACAGGGGAATCAGCGCTATGGCTACACCTTC
TRBJ2-1 NA NA TRBV5-4 CASSLEAALSYNEQFF TGTGCCAGCAGCTTGGAAGCGGCCCTTTCCTACAATGAGCAGTTCTTC
TRBJ2-1 NA NA TRBV11-3 CASSLERDNEQFF TGTGCCAGCAGCTTAGAGAGGGACAATGAGCAGTTCTTC